These T cell receptor beta chains were read from a single sample in a study of T-cell memory formation after mild COVID-19. TCRdb re-called the 5' RACE reads with MiXCR, one entry per CDR3 protein. The sample includes about 180,000 distinct CDR3 sequences, less than 20% of them seen just once. The sequenced sample was PBMCs or a T cell subset sorted from them (not recorded which). These receptors were obtained from a man aged 18 to 30 who had mild COVID-19 (a few samples of this study predate the infection). Cell type and time point are not known. CDR3s include the opening cysteine and the closing phenylalanine or tryptophan. The order of the fields is J gene, V gene, D gene, clone size, CDR3 DNA, CDR3 protein. D genes are given only for firm matches. Some rows have no size entry. The others give once, few or many, or a class for an expanded clone.

j_gene: TRBJ1-5
v_gene: TRBV6-5
d_gene: -
abundance: few
CDR3nt: TGTGCCAGCAGTTACCCGGACACGTTAAATCAGCCCCAGCATTTT
CDR3aa: CASSYPDTLNQPQHF

j_gene: TRBJ2-2
v_gene: TRBV4-2
d_gene: TRBD2
abundance: -
CDR3nt: TGTGCCAGCAGCCAAGAGGGCCTAGCGGGCGGGGAGCTGTTTTTT
CDR3aa: CASSQEGLAGGELFF

j_gene: TRBJ2-7
v_gene: TRBV5-5
d_gene: -
abundance: -
CDR3nt: TGTGCCAGCAGCTTGGCCGGGGCGGGATACTACGAGCAGTACTTC
CDR3aa: CASSLAGAGYYEQYF

j_gene: TRBJ2-3
v_gene: TRBV10-1
d_gene: TRBD1
abundance: -
CDR3nt: TGCGCCAGCAATCCCAACAGGGGCGCAGATACGCAGTATTTT
CDR3aa: CASNPNRGADTQYF

j_gene: TRBJ2-2
v_gene: TRBV20-1
d_gene: -
abundance: few
CDR3nt: TGCAGTGCTAGTCAAACAGGGACCGGGGAGCTGTTTTTT
CDR3aa: CSASQTGTGELFF

j_gene: TRBJ2-3
v_gene: TRBV20-1
d_gene: -
abundance: many
CDR3nt: TGCAGTGCTAGAGATTACGAACGAGATACGCAGTATTTT
CDR3aa: CSARDYERDTQYF

j_gene: TRBJ1-5
v_gene: TRBV7-2
d_gene: -
abundance: few
CDR3nt: TGTGCCAGCAGTTTAGCGGGGACGATCAATCAGCCCCAGCATTTT
CDR3aa: CASSLAGTINQPQHF

j_gene: TRBJ2-1
v_gene: TRBV7-2
d_gene: TRBD2
abundance: -
CDR3nt: TGTGCCAGCAGCCCATGGACTAGCGGGTTCTACTCCTACAATGAGCAGTTCTTC
CDR3aa: CASSPWTSGFYSYNEQFF

j_gene: TRBJ2-2
v_gene: TRBV7-9
d_gene: -
abundance: few
CDR3nt: TGTGCCAGCAATTATTACAGGTCCGGGGAGCTGTTTTTT
CDR3aa: CASNYYRSGELFF

j_gene: TRBJ1-4
v_gene: TRBV7-2
d_gene: -
abundance: few
CDR3nt: TGTGCCAGCAGCTCTCAAGTCACAGGAGGGGAAAAACTGTTTTTT
CDR3aa: CASSSQVTGGEKLFF

j_gene: TRBJ2-5
v_gene: TRBV9
d_gene: TRBD2
abundance: few
CDR3nt: TGTGCCAGCAGCGTAGCTTTGCAGGGAGGGTATGAGACCCAGTACTTC
CDR3aa: CASSVALQGGYETQYF

j_gene: TRBJ2-7
v_gene: TRBV6-1
d_gene: TRBD1
abundance: -
CDR3nt: TGTGCCAGCAGTGAAGCGACACAGGGGAACGAGCAGTACTTC
CDR3aa: CASSEATQGNEQYF

j_gene: TRBJ2-7
v_gene: TRBV11-2
d_gene: TRBD1
abundance: few
CDR3nt: TGTGCCAGCGGCCGGGACAGGGGCGACGAGCAGTACTTC
CDR3aa: CASGRDRGDEQYF

j_gene: TRBJ2-1
v_gene: TRBV12-3/TRBV12-4
d_gene: TRBD2
abundance: many
CDR3nt: TGTGCCAGCAGTTTCAGCGGGGGTCTAAATGAGCAGTTCTTC
CDR3aa: CASSFSGGLNEQFF

j_gene: TRBJ1-3
v_gene: TRBV9
d_gene: -
abundance: -
CDR3nt: TGTGCCAGCAGCGTAGAGCCCTACGTCCTGAAAGGAAACACCATATATTTT
CDR3aa: CASSVEPYVLKGNTIYF

j_gene: TRBJ2-7
v_gene: TRBV7-2
d_gene: TRBD2
abundance: few
CDR3nt: TGTGCCAGCAGCTCCCGGACTAGCGGGGTCTACGAGCAGTACTTC
CDR3aa: CASSSRTSGVYEQYF

j_gene: TRBJ2-1
v_gene: TRBV6-4
d_gene: TRBD1
abundance: few
CDR3nt: TGTGCCAGCAGTGACTCGGACAGGGGTGAGCAGTTCTTC
CDR3aa: CASSDSDRGEQFF

j_gene: TRBJ1-2
v_gene: TRBV6-5
d_gene: -
abundance: few
CDR3nt: TGTGCCAGCAGTTACCGACTGAATAACTATGGCTACACCTTC
CDR3aa: CASSYRLNNYGYTF

j_gene: TRBJ2-2
v_gene: TRBV5-1
d_gene: -
abundance: -
CDR3nt: TGCGCCAGCAGCCCCGACGGGAACACCGGGGAGCTGTTTTTT
CDR3aa: CASSPDGNTGELFF

j_gene: TRBJ1-1
v_gene: TRBV7-3
d_gene: TRBD1
abundance: -
CDR3nt: TGTGCCAGCAGCCCTATCAGGGGGCCGACTGAAGCTTTCTTT
CDR3aa: CASSPIRGPTEAFF

j_gene: TRBJ1-2
v_gene: TRBV20-1
d_gene: -
abundance: -
CDR3nt: TGCAGTGCTGTAGAGGGTTTCGGGGCTAACTATGGCTACACCTTC
CDR3aa: CSAVEGFGANYGYTF

j_gene: TRBJ1-2
v_gene: TRBV5-1
d_gene: -
abundance: few
CDR3nt: TGCGCCAGCAGCTTGGATGCGGTGGGCTATGGCTACACCTTC
CDR3aa: CASSLDAVGYGYTF

j_gene: TRBJ2-5
v_gene: TRBV7-2
d_gene: -
abundance: few
CDR3nt: TGTGCCAGCAGTCCAGGAGAGGGGAAAGAGACCCAGTACTTC
CDR3aa: CASSPGEGKETQYF

j_gene: TRBJ2-7
v_gene: TRBV7-3
d_gene: TRBD1
abundance: -
CDR3nt: TGTGCCAGCAGCTTGGACAGGTTGAGCTCCTACGAGCAGTACTTC
CDR3aa: CASSLDRLSSYEQYF

j_gene: TRBJ1-2
v_gene: TRBV11-2
d_gene: TRBD1
abundance: -
CDR3nt: TGTGCCAGCAGCCCGGGACAGGGCCTCGCGGAGGGCTACACCTTC
CDR3aa: CASSPGQGLAEGYTF

j_gene: TRBJ1-2
v_gene: TRBV6-6
d_gene: -
abundance: -
CDR3nt: TGTGCCGGGGACAAGGGGAAGGGTGGCTACACCTTC
CDR3aa: CAGDKGKGGYTF

j_gene: TRBJ2-5
v_gene: TRBV3-1
d_gene: TRBD2
abundance: few
CDR3nt: TGTGCCAGCAGTCGACTAGCGGAAGAGACCCAGTACTTC
CDR3aa: CASSRLAEETQYF

j_gene: TRBJ1-5
v_gene: TRBV9
d_gene: TRBD1
abundance: -
CDR3nt: TGTGCCAGCAGCGCCGGACAGGGGACCGATCAGCCCCAGCATTTT
CDR3aa: CASSAGQGTDQPQHF

j_gene: TRBJ2-5
v_gene: TRBV7-2
d_gene: -
abundance: -
CDR3nt: TGTGCCAGCAGCCAGCAGGGGGGCCAAGAGACCCAGTACTTC
CDR3aa: CASSQQGGQETQYF

j_gene: TRBJ2-1
v_gene: TRBV5-1
d_gene: TRBD2
abundance: -
CDR3nt: TGCGCCAGCAGCTTGCTCTCTAGCGGGTACAATGAGCAGTTCTTC
CDR3aa: CASSLLSSGYNEQFF

j_gene: TRBJ2-3
v_gene: TRBV19
d_gene: -
abundance: few
CDR3nt: TGTGCCAGTAGTATGAGGGCAGCCACTACAGATACGCAGTATTTT
CDR3aa: CASSMRAATTDTQYF

j_gene: TRBJ1-2
v_gene: TRBV4-1
d_gene: TRBD1
abundance: -
CDR3nt: TGCGCCAGCAGCCAAGATCAAGACGGGACAGGTTACGGCTACACCTTC
CDR3aa: CASSQDQDGTGYGYTF

j_gene: TRBJ2-3
v_gene: TRBV6-1
d_gene: -
abundance: -
CDR3nt: TGTGCCAGCAGTGAAGTAAGGGTAGGGAACCCCCCGGGAGATACGCAGTATTTT
CDR3aa: CASSEVRVGNPPGDTQYF

j_gene: TRBJ1-6
v_gene: TRBV5-1
d_gene: -
abundance: -
CDR3nt: TGCGCCAGCCGGGCTGTTTCGAATTCACCCCTCCACTTT
CDR3aa: CASRAVSNSPLHF

j_gene: TRBJ2-2
v_gene: TRBV15
d_gene: -
abundance: -
CDR3nt: TGTGCCACCAGCCAGTCGGTAAACACCGGGGAGCTGTTTTTT
CDR3aa: CATSQSVNTGELFF

j_gene: TRBJ2-3
v_gene: TRBV4-3
d_gene: TRBD2
abundance: -
CDR3nt: TGCGCCAGCAGCCAAGATAGCGGGGGTACAGATACGCAGTATTTT
CDR3aa: CASSQDSGGTDTQYF

j_gene: TRBJ1-2
v_gene: TRBV18
d_gene: -
abundance: -
CDR3nt: TGTGCCAGCTCCCCCGAGGCTGCTAACTATGGCTACACCTTC
CDR3aa: CASSPEAANYGYTF

j_gene: TRBJ2-7
v_gene: TRBV4-1
d_gene: -
abundance: -
CDR3nt: TGCGCCAGCAGCCAAAACCGGGACCGATCCTACGAGCAGTACTTC
CDR3aa: CASSQNRDRSYEQYF

j_gene: TRBJ1-1
v_gene: TRBV24-1
d_gene: -
abundance: -
CDR3nt: TGTGCCACCAGTGACTCAACAGGGTCAACCTACACTGAAGCTTTCTTT
CDR3aa: CATSDSTGSTYTEAFF

j_gene: TRBJ1-3
v_gene: TRBV28
d_gene: -
abundance: -
CDR3nt: TGTGCCAGCAGTTGGGGGAGCGCTGGAAACACCATATATTTT
CDR3aa: CASSWGSAGNTIYF

j_gene: TRBJ1-1
v_gene: TRBV7-2
d_gene: -
abundance: -
CDR3nt: TGTGCCAGCAGCTGGTTGCGACAGATCGCTGAAGCTTTCTTT
CDR3aa: CASSWLRQIAEAFF

j_gene: TRBJ1-1
v_gene: TRBV18
d_gene: -
abundance: -
CDR3nt: TGTGCCAGCTCTCCGGCGACAGGAGGTACGAACACTGAAGCTTTCTTT
CDR3aa: CASSPATGGTNTEAFF

j_gene: TRBJ1-4
v_gene: TRBV5-1
d_gene: -
abundance: -
CDR3nt: TGCGCCAGCAGCTTGGATGCCACAACTAATGAAAAACTGTTTTTT
CDR3aa: CASSLDATTNEKLFF

j_gene: TRBJ2-5
v_gene: TRBV6-5
d_gene: -
abundance: -
CDR3nt: TGTGCCAGCAGAATCTCGGGGAGCCGCCAAGAGACCCAGTACTTC
CDR3aa: CASRISGSRQETQYF

j_gene: TRBJ1-2
v_gene: TRBV18
d_gene: -
abundance: -
CDR3nt: TGTGCCAGCTCACGTAGTTCTAACTATGGCTACACCTTC
CDR3aa: CASSRSSNYGYTF

j_gene: TRBJ2-5
v_gene: TRBV7-2
d_gene: -
abundance: -
CDR3nt: TGTGCCAGCAGCTTAGTGGGGCAGGGGAGGGAGACCCAGTACTTC
CDR3aa: CASSLVGQGRETQYF